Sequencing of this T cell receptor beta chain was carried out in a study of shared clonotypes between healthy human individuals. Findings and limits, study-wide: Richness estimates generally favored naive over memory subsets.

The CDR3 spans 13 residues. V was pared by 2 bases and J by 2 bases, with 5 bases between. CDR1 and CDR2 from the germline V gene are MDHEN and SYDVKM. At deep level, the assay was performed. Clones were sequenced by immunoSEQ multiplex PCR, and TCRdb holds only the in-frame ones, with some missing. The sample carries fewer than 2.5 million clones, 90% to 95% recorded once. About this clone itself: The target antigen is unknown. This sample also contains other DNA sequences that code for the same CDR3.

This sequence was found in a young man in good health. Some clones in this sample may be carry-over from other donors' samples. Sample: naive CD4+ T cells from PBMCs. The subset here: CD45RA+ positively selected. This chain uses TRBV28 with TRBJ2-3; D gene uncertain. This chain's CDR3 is CASSLLSTDTQYF. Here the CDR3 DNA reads TGTGCCAGCAGTTTACTTTCCACAGATACGCAGTATTTT.